In its sample, the clone carrying this TCR beta chain was seen a few times. Its antigen is not known. PBMCs were isolated at a quantity of at least 6.5 million per sample. This sample stems from a study of blood T cells in healthy people across ages. About the research overall: About one barcoded beta molecule per two T cells was the capture yield of template switching. Notes on the study in general: A strong correlation between TCR beta diversity and naive T cell percentage was seen.

A sample-barcoded 5' primer and a J-beta primer mix were used in a second PCR of roughly 6 to 11 cycles. Every single cDNA molecule received a tag from a template-switch adaptor with 12 random nucleotides. TCRdb re-called the 5' RACE reads with MiXCR, one entry per CDR3 protein. The sample gives about 1.4 million distinct CDR3 sequences, approximately 59% of which show up once; approximately 7% is in the top ten. The CDR3 consists of 16 residues. Germline CDR1 is MNHEY and CDR2 is SMNVEV (reference sequence). J was trimmed by 4 bases and V by 6 bases; bases with no gene match: 12. Material: blood. The rearrangement uses TRBV27 and TRBJ2-7, with 10 bases fitting TRBD2. This sequence originates from a man aged 18 to 29 in good health. CDR3 sequence (DNA): TGTGCCAGCAGCCGTCTAGCGGGAGATCTGAGTTACGAGCAGTACTTC. Amino acids: CASSRLAGDLSYEQYF.